This T cell receptor beta chain was sequenced during a study of cytomegalovirus exposure and HLA in healthy donors (dated by TCRdb to the late 2010s). Study-level background: According to an earlier analysis of 587 of the donors, some 180 million T cells yielded 95 million to 140 million unique TCR beta sequences and more than 250 Gb of sequence data. An early release that covered fewer than 750 HLA-typed donors contained approximately 290 gigabases of sequencing data and tens of millions of unique TCR sequences. Among the approximately 420 genotyped donors, about 85% belonged to the genetic ancestry cluster associated with self-reported Caucasian donors. The aim of the study was to test whether cataloging public T cell receptors could identify signatures of past pathogen exposure. The study used immunosequencing to profile the T cell repertoires of several hundred subjects and linked those repertoires to cytomegalovirus serostatus. A separate validation cohort of about 110 different subjects was used in addition to the roughly 700-subject first cohort. To predict cytomegalovirus infection status, the study combined high-throughput TCR immunosequencing, statistical association of individual TCRs with disease status, and machine learning. In a later analysis, previously published TCR beta repertoires from 666 donors were re-analyzed and high-resolution HLA genotyping was added so that TCR occurrence patterns could be studied. Rather than drawing on any new phenotypic data, the later analysis identified candidate immune exposures from TCR beta sequences and the way those sequences occurred across donors. An earlier analysis of 450 to 750 of the donors used high-throughput TCR beta sequencing to judge whether each TCR beta V gene segment behaved as functional or pseudogenic. Donor age, sex, ethnicity and CMV serostatus were compiled together with the repertoire data. Genome-wide SNP genotypes for about three fifths of the roughly 670 donors were used in a later genetic analysis, which treated that subset as a discovery cohort. Every discovery cohort repertoire had been produced on one sequencing platform. Both class I and class II loci were covered by HLA typing, at four-digit resolution. The number of typed donors differed by locus: about 629-630 for A, B, C, DRB1 and DQB1; 522 for DQA1; fewer than 610 for DPA1; and about 450 for DPB1. A handful of DR-DQ haplotypes were handled as single units for association and clustering because linkage in the cohort was strong. Among some 400 genotyped donors of the cohort, an average of around 220,000 unique TCR beta nucleotide sequences was sequenced per donor, of which roughly 17% were non-productive.

In total, 600 or so healthy bone marrow donors made up the cohort. Cohort members were all nominally healthy when sampled, although unrecorded immune exposures were likely present. The donor was CMV seronegative and belonged to the group of 350 or so seronegative cohort members. A peripheral blood sample was provided by each donor, and peripheral blood mononuclear cells were used for TCR beta sequencing. Genomic DNA was extracted from the blood cell samples with the Qiagen DNeasy Blood Extraction Kit. Sequences SGHTA (CDR1) and FQGTGA (CDR2) are obtained from the germline V gene. Inclusive of the bounding cysteine and phenylalanine, the CDR3 is 12 residues long. CDR3 DNA only is kept here, 36 bases in frame from base 1. V was cut back by 5 bases and J by 10 bases, leaving a gap of 14 bases between them. General study outcomes and caveats: A later analysis associated about 18,000 TCR beta sequences with specific HLA alleles at a false discovery rate of 0.05. HLA typing was unavailable for some donors at each locus, so association tests used only the typed subset. A further reported finding was that TCR beta sequences accurately predicted the HLA-A and HLA-B alleles for most subjects in the first cohort. Because the 87-base-pair reads could not distinguish some IMGT-functional V segments, including TRBV6-2 and TRBV6-3, those segments were excluded. For the cohort, immune exposure information was limited to CMV serostatus. A cluster of highly shared sequence variants was judged likely to represent a technical artifact of the sequencing pipeline. A few of the identified cytomegalovirus-associated TCR beta chains were confirmed in vitro to be specific for cytomegalovirus antigens. The study listed 164 TCR beta chains as associated with cytomegalovirus. Compared with equally common non-associated chains, HLA-associated TCR beta chains in a later analysis were more clonally expanded and had lower generation probabilities. This cohort had only TCR beta chains sequenced, and the lack of alpha or paired-chain data limited which features could be detected. While some public TCRs were present in many individuals, most TCR sequences turned up only very rarely across donors. Presence/absence analyses assumed roughly uniform sequencing depth across donors, an assumption that may not hold. In both the original and validation cohorts, the classifier was reported to diagnose cytomegalovirus status with high specificity and sensitivity. A later analysis reported that several top co-occurrence clusters appeared linked to parvovirus B19, influenza, CMV and Epstein-Barr virus. The authors suggested that the approach could potentially be generalized to other disease states and immunological phenotypes. In a later analysis, most CMV-associated TCR beta chains were found to appear HLA-restricted, with HLA associations seemingly driven largely by CMV exposure. In an earlier analysis of 500 to 650 of the donors, most TCR beta V segments appeared in productive rearrangements about 87% or about 30% of the time, broadly matching IMGT annotations. In a later analysis, TCR association rates were found to vary across HLA loci, with the most associated TCRs seen for DRB1 alleles and the fewest for HLA-C alleles. Correlated functional status among segregating V segments might be attributable to linkage disequilibrium, but an unknown experimental factor could not be ruled out. Compared with the approximately 710-donor mean, donors in an Asian-associated ancestry cluster had fewer N-insertions in productive TCRs, according to a later genetic analysis. Assigning TCR associations to individual alleles was difficult when HLA alleles, especially DR and DQ, strongly co-occurred. A later genetic analysis associated a missense DCLRE1C variant with V-gene and J-gene trimming of TCR beta chains, and an independent cohort replicated the association. Because counts were too low, 15 or so rarely observed V segments, including chromosome 9 orphons, were excluded from the earlier analysis of roughly 580 of the donors.

Points on this clone: Its specific antigen is unknown. The sample holds no much larger clone one base away, and base qualities are not on file.

Receptors were amplified or captured by the immunoSEQ multiplex PCR assay. A mixture of 60 forward primers for TCR Vbeta segments and 13 reverse primers for TCR Jbeta segments was used in the multiplex PCR. The CDR3 region of rearranged TCR beta genes was amplified from genomic DNA with a multiplex PCR assay. On the Illumina HiSeq System, the amplified TCR beta libraries were sequenced as 87-base-pair reads. Per the authors' processing: A later analysis counted some 80 million unique TCR beta chains across the 500 to 850 repertoires, and 9.5 million to 11 million of these chains were shared by at least two donors. To remove PCR and sequencing errors, raw reads were error-corrected and collapsed into unique sequences using a nearest-neighbor algorithm that merged closely related sequences. To assign V, D and J gene segments, CDR3 sequences were aligned to IMGT reference sequences. Each retained sequence needed at least a six-nucleotide match to both a V gene segment and a J gene segment. Rearrangements were classified as productive when the CDR3 lacked stop codons and remained in frame with V and J, and all other rearrangements were classified as non-productive. CDR3 was defined according to IMGT convention as the region running from the second conserved V-encoded cysteine to the conserved J-encoded phenylalanine. In an earlier analysis of more than 550 of the donors, sequences lacking an unambiguous match to a single V gene segment were excluded. An earlier analysis of several hundred of the donors called V segments functional above 56.7% productive rearrangements and segregating when the between-donor standard deviation exceeded 5%. A statistical classification framework was built to diagnose cytomegalovirus status from the catalog of TCR beta chain sequences. A later analysis assigned V and J genes by comparing TCR nucleotide sequences with IMGT/GENE-DB human TR gene sequences. The TCRdist pipeline was used in a later analysis to assign CDR3 sequences and most-parsimonious VDJ recombination scenarios. In a later analysis, every TCR beta chain was defined by the combination of its CDR3 amino acid sequence and its V-gene family, and reads without a unique V-gene family were dropped. As a way to deal with suspected cross-contamination and a sequencing artifact, a later analysis dropped 500 to 700 nucleotide sequences that were highly shared and had low generation probability. A later analysis calculated a clonal expansion index for each public chain from normalized within-repertoire ranks of inferred template counts. A later analysis computed generation probabilities with a VDJ recombination model fitted to out-of-frame rearrangements, and checked the results against IGoR. A later analysis scored TCR-TCR, TCR-HLA and TCR-CMV co-occurrence with hypergeometric tests, applying a repertoire-size bias correction to TCR pairs. To estimate false discovery rates, a later analysis permuted the HLA or CMV assignments 20 times. In a later analysis, co-occurring TCRs were grouped with DBSCAN, and TCRdist sequence similarity was added when clustering was performed within HLA-allele-positive subsets. Repertoires with fewer than 30,000 or more than 120,000 public chains, plus five repertoires with anomalous nucleotide sharing, were excluded from co-occurrence clustering. This is the immuneACCESS table as TCRdb keeps it, with only in-frame sequences that have V and J called. A part of the clones is gone; compared with another copy, unresolved V genes explain less than half, and the rest is unexplained. V and J calls and clone size are as listed in that table; D and trimming were resolved from the DNA. The sample yields 95,000 to 150,000 clones; about three quarters were counted once. Roughly 6% of the sample lies in the top ten.

Here the chain combines TRBV7-3 and TRBJ1-1; the D gene is perhaps TRBD1, on 5 matching bases. Sequenced input: PBMCs. This sequence was found in a woman aged 40 to 50 in good health and CMV-seronegative. The nucleotide sequence reads TGTGCCAGCAGCCATAGGTCAGGGCTAGCTTTCTTT. The resulting protein is CASSHRSGLAFF.